This passage covers 8 T cell receptor beta chains from one sample sequenced in a study of T cell repertoires in cytomegalovirus infection. TCRdb re-called the reads through MiXCR, storing one row per CDR3 protein. The table has some 920,000 distinct CDR3 sequences, more than 25% seen once. The antigens these receptors bind are not known. Material: cultured CD8+ T cells from PBMCs, obtained from culture after CMV antigen stimulation. The origin of the receptors is a human donor in good health (CMV status not recorded). Some clones in this sample may be carry-over from other donors' samples.

The genes are TRBV12-3 or TRBV12-4 and TRBJ2-1; 8 positions match TRBD2. Germline trimming cut 5 bases from V and 1 base from J; bases unmatched to any gene: 13. This CDR3 has 18 amino acids. CDR3 amino acids: CASSPGTGSGGSYNEQFF. The CDR3 nucleotides read TGTGCCAGCAGTCCCGGGACGGGATCGGGGGGGTCCTACAATGAGCAGTTCTTC.

This clonotype has at least ten counts. The rearrangement uses TRBV7-2 and TRBJ1-5, with TRBD1 matching 9 bases. Per the germline V gene, CDR1 is SGHTA and CDR2 is FQGNSA. The CDR3 sequence is 15 residues long. Trimming removed 5 bases from V and 7 bases from J; junction bases left unmatched: 9. The CDR3 spells CASSLSETGGQPQHF. CDR3 nucleotide sequence: TGTGCCAGCAGCCTCTCTGAGACAGGGGGACAGCCCCAGCATTTT. The full variable domain, in which reference TRBV7-2 and TRBJ1-5 provide the parts outside the CDR3, is GAGVSQSPSNKVTEKGKDVELRCDPISGHTALYWYRQSLGQGLEFLIYFQGNSAPDKSGLPSDRFSAERTGGSVSTLTIQRTQQEDSAVYLCASSLSETGGQPQHFGDGTRLSIL.

This clonotype was counted once. This rearrangement joins TRBV27 to TRBJ2-6, with D unclear. Trimming removed 11 bases from V and 0 bases from J, with 11 bases in between. The V gene's germline CDR1 is MNHEY and CDR2 SMNVEV (reference sequence). CDR3 length: 14 residues. The CDR3 nucleotides read TGTGCCTCAGCCTTTGGCTCTGGGGCCAACGTCCTGACTTTC. This gives the protein CASAFGSGANVLTF.

The chain combines TRBV5-4 with TRBJ1-1; TRBD1 might be the D (5 bases). Trimming shortened V by 4 bases and J by 4 bases, and 11 bases separated the two germline ends. The germline gives CDR1 SGHNT, CDR2 YYREEE (reference sequence). The CDR3 has 13 residues. The CDR3, as DNA: TGTGCCAGCAGCGACCAGGGAGGCACTGAAGCTTTCTTT. Translating gives CASSDQGGTEAFF. The full variable domain, rest sourced from reference TRBV5-4 and TRBJ1-1, is ETGVTQSPTHLIKTRGQQVTLRCSSQSGHNTVSWYQQALGQGPQFIFQYYREEENGRGNFPPRFSGLQFPNYSSELNVNALELDDSALYLCASSDQGGTEAFFGQGTRLTVV.

The genes are TRBV28 and TRBJ2-5; TRBD1 is a possible D gene (7 bases). The CDR3 sequence is 15 residues long. Trimming stripped 2 bases from V and 2 bases from J, with 12 bases between. Germline values: CDR1 MDHEN, CDR2 SYDVKM. The CDR3 sequence is CASSLMGGQQETQYF. The CDR3 DNA is TGTGCCAGCAGTTTAATGGGGGGACAGCAAGAGACCCAGTACTTC.

This clonotype was recorded a few times. V and J are TRBV6-1 and TRBJ2-3; maybe TRBD1 (5 bases). CDR1 and CDR2 (germline): MNHNS, SASEGT. The V gene lost 3 bases and the J gene lost 0 bases, with 10 bases spanning the gap. The CDR3 sequence is 15 residues long. The CDR3 here is CASSEGPYSTDTQYF. DNA of the CDR3: TGTGCCAGCAGTGAGGGGCCTTATAGCACAGATACGCAGTATTTT.

Ten or more counts support this clonotype. V and J are TRBV6-1 and TRBJ2-3; D is perhaps TRBD1 (6 bases). This CDR3 spans 14 amino acids. In germline, CDR1 is MNHNS, CDR2 SASEGT. V dropped 2 bases and J dropped 5 bases, with 11 bases sitting between them. The CDR3 loop reads CASSERGWRDTQYF. DNA of the CDR3: TGTGCCAGCAGTGAAAGGGGGTGGCGAGATACGCAGTATTTT.

This clonotype was recorded a few times. This rearrangement joins TRBV19 to TRBJ1-5; possible D gene TRBD1, 6 bases. This CDR3 comprises 15 residues. Per the germline V gene, CDR1 is LNHDA and CDR2 is SQIVND (reference sequence). The germline V and J ends were trimmed by 5 bases and 1 base, with 12 bases remaining between them. CDR3 protein: CASSDWGASNQPQHF. The CDR3 DNA follows: TGTGCCAGTAGTGATTGGGGGGCGAGCAATCAGCCCCAGCATTTT.